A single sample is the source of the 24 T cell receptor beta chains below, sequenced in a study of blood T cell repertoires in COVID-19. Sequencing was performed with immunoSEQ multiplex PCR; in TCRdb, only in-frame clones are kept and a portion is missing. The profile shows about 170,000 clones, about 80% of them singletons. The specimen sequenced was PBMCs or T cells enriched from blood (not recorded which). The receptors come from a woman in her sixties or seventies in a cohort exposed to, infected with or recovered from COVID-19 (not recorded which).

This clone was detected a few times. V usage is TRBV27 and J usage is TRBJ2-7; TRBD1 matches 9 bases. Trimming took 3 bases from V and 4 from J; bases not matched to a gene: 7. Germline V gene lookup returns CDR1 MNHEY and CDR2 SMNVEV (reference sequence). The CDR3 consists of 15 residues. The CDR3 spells CASSLGQGRGYEQYF. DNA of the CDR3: TGTGCCAGCAGTTTGGGACAGGGTCGGGGTTACGAGCAGTACTTC.

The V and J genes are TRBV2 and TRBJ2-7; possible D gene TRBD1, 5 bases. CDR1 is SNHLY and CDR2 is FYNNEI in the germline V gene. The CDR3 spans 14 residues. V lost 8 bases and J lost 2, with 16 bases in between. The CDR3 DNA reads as TGTGCCAGCCACAAGGACGGACACACCTACGAGCAGTACTTC. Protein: CASHKDGHTYEQYF.

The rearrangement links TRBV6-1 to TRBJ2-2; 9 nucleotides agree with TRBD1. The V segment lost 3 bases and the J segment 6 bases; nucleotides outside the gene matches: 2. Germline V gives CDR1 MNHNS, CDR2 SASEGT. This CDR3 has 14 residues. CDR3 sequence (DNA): TGTGCCAGCAGTGAGGGACAGGGACCCGGGGAGCTGTTTTTT. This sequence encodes CASSEGQGPGELFF.

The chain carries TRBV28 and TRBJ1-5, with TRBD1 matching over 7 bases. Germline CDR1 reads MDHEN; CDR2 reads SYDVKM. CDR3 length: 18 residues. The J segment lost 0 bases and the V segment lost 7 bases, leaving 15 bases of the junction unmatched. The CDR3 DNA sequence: TGTGCCAGCATTCTAGAACAGGGGTCGGTTAATAGCAATCAGCCCCAGCATTTT. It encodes CASILEQGSVNSNQPQHF.

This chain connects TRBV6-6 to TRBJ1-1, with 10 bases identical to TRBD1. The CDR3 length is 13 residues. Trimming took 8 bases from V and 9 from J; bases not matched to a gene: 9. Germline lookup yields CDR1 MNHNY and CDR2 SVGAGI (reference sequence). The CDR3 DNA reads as TGTGCCAGCCACGGGACAGGGGCCCGGCAAGCTTTCTTT. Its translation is CASHGTGARQAFF.

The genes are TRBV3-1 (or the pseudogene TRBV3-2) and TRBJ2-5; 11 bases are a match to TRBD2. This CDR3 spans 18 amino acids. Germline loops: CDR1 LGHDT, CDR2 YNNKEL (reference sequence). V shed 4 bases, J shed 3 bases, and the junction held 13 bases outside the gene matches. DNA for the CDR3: TGTGCCAGCAGCCCCTTGGAAACTAGCGGGAGTTTCGAAGAGACCCAGTACTTC. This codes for CASSPLETSGSFEETQYF.

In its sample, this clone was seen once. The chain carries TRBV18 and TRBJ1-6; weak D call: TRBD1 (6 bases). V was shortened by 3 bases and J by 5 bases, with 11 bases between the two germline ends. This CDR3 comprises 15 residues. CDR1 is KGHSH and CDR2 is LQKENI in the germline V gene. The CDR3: CASSPARGDNSPLHF. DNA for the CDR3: TGTGCCAGCTCACCTGCCAGGGGCGATAATTCACCCCTCCACTTT.

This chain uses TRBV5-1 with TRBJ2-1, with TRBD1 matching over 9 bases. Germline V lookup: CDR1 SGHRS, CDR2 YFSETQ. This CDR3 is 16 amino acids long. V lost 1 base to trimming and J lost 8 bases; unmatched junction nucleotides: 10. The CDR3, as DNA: TGCGCCAGCAGCTTGCGGATCGAACAGGGGGCAGATGAGCAGTTCTTC. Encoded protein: CASSLRIEQGADEQFF.

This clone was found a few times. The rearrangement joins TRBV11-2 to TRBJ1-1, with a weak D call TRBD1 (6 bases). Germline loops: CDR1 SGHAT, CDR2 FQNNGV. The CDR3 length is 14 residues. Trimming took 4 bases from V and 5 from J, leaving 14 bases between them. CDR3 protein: CASSSNLRGTEAFF. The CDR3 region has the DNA TGTGCCAGCAGCTCTAATCTCAGGGGAACTGAAGCTTTCTTT.

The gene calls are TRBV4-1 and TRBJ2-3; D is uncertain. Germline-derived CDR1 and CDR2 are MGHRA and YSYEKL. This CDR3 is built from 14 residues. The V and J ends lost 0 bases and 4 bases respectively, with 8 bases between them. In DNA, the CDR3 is TGCGCCAGCAGCCAAGAGCAGGCCTCAGATACGCAGTATTTT. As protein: CASSQEQASDTQYF.

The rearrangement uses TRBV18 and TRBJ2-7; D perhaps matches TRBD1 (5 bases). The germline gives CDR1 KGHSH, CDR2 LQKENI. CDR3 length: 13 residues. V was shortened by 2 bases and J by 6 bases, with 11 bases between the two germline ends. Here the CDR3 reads CASSPGREGEQYF. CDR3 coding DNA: TGTGCCAGCTCACCAGGCAGGGAAGGCGAGCAGTACTTC.

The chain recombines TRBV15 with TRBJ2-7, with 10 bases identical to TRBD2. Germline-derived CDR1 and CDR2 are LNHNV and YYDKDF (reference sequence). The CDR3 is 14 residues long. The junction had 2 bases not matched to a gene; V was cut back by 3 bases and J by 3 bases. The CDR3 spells CATSSASGSYEQYF. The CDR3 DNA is TGTGCCACCAGCAGTGCTAGCGGGAGCTACGAGCAGTACTTC. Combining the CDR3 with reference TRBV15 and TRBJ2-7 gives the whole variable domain DAMVIQNPRYQVTQFGKPVTLSCSQTLNHNVMYWYQQKSSQAPKLLFHYYDKDFNNEADTPDNFQSRRPNTSFCFLDIRSPGLGDTAMYLCATSSASGSYEQYFGPGTRLTVT.

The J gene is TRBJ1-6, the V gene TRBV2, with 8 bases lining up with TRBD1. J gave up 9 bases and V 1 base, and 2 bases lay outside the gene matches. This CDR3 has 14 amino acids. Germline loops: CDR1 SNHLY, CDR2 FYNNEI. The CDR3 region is CASSEETGVSPLHF. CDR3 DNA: TGTGCCAGCAGTGAAGAGACAGGGGTTTCACCCCTCCACTTT.

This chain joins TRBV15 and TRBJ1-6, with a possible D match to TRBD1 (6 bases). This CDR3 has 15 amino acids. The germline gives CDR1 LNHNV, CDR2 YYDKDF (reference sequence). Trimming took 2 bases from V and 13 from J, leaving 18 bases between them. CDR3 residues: CATSRQGGYGSPLHF. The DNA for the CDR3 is TGTGCCACCAGCAGACAAGGGGGATATGGTTCCCCCCTCCACTTT.

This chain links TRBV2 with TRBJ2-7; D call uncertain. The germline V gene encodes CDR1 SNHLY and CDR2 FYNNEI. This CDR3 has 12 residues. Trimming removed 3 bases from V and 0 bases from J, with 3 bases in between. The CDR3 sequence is CASSDLSYEQYF. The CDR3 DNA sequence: TGTGCCAGCAGTGATCTCTCCTACGAGCAGTACTTC.

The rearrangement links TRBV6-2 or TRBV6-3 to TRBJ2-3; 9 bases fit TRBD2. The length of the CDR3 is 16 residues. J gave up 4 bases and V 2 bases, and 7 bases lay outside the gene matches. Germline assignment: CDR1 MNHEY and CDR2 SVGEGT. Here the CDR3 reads CASSYPTSGLADTQYF. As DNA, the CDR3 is TGTGCCAGCAGTTACCCGACTAGCGGATTGGCAGATACGCAGTATTTT.

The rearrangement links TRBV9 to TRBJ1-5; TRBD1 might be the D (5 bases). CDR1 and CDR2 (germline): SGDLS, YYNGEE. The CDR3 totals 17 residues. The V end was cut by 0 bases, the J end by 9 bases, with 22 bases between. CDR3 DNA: TGTGCCAGCAGCGTAGACCCCGGGACTCAAAGTTCGAGGCCCCAGCATTTT. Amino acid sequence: CASSVDPGTQSSRPQHF.

The CDR3 sequence is CASSFATDTQYF. CDR3 bases: TGTGCCAGCAGCTTTGCGACAGATACGCAGTATTTT. The rearrangement links TRBV11-2 to TRBJ2-3, with D hard to call. The CDR3 is 12 residues long. Trimming took 3 bases from V and 3 from J, leaving 4 bases between them. Germline values: CDR1 SGHAT, CDR2 FQNNGV.

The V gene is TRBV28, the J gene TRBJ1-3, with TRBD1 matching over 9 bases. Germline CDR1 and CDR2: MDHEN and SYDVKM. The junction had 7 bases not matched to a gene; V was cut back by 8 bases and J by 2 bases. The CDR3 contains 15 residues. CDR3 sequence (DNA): TGTGCCAGCTTACAGGGGGCGCTTGCTGGAAACACCATATATTTT. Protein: CASLQGALAGNTIYF.

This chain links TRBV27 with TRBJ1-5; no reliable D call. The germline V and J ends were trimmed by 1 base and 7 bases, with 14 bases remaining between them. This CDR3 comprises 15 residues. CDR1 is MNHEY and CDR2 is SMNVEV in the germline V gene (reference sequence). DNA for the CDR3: TGTGCCAGCAGTTTATACCCCCCGGGAGGCCAGCCCCAGCATTTT. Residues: CASSLYPPGGQPQHF.

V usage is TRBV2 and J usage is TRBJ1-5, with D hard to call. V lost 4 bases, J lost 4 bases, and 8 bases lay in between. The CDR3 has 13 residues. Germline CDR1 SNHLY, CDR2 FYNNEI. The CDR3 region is CASSVYRNQPQHF. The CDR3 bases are TGTGCCAGCAGTGTTTACAGAAATCAGCCCCAGCATTTT.

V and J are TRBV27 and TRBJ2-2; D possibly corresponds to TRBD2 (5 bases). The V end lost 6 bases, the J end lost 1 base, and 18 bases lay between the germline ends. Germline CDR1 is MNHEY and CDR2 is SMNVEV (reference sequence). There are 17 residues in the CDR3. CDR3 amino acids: CASSRGFSGRNTGELFF. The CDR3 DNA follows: TGTGCCAGCAGCCGAGGGTTCAGCGGTCGGAACACCGGGGAGCTGTTTTTT.

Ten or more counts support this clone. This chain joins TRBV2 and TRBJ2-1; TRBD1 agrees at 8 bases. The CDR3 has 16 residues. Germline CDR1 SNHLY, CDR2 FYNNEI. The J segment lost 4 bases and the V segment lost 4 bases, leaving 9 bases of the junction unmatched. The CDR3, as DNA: TGTGCCAGCAGTGCAACCGGGACAGGCATGTACAATGAGCAGTTCTTC. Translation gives CASSATGTGMYNEQFF.

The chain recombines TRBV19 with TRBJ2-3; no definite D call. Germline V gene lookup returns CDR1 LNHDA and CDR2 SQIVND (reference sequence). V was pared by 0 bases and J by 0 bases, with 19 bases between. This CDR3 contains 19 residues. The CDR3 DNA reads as TGTGCCAGTAGTATAGAACCCCCAGCAGGTAACCCTAGCACAGATACGCAGTATTTT. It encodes CASSIEPPAGNPSTDTQYF.